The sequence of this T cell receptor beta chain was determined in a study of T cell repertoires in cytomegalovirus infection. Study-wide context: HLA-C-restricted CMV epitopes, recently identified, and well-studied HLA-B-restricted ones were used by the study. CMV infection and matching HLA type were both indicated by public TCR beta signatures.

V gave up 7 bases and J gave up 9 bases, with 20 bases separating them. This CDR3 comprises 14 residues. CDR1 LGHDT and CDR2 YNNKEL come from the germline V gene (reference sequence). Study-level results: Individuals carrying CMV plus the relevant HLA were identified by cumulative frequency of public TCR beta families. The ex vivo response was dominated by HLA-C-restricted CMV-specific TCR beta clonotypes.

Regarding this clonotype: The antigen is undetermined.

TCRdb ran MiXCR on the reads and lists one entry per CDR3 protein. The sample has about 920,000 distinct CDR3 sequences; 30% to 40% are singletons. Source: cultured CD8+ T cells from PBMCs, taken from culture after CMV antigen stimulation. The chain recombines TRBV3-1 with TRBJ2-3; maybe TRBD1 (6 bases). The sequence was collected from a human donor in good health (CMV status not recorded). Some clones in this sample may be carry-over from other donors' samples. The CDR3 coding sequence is TGTGCCAGCACCTCTGCCAGAGTCCAGGGGACGCAGTATTTT. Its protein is CASTSARVQGTQYF.